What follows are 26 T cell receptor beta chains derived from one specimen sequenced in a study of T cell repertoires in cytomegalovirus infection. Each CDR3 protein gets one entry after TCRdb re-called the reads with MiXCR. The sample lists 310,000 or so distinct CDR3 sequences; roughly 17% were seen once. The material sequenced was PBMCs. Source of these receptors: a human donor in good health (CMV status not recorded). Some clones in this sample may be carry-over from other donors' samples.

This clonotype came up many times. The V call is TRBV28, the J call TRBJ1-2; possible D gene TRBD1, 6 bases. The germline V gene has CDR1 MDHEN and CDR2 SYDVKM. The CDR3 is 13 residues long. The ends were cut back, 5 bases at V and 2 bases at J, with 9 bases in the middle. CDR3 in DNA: TGTGCCAGCAGTCCGCAGGGGAACTATGGCTACACCTTC. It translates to CASSPQGNYGYTF.

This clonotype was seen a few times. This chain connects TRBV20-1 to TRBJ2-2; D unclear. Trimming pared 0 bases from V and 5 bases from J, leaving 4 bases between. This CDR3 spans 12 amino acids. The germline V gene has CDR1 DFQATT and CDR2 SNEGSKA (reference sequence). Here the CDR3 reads CSARDLTGELFF. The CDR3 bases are TGCAGTGCTAGAGATCTGACCGGGGAGCTGTTTTTT.

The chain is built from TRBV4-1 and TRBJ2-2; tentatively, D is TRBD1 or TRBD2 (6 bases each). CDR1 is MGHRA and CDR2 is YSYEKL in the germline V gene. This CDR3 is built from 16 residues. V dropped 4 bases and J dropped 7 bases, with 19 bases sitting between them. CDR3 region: CASSRGWSGAGGELFF. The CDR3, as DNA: TGCGCCAGCAGCCGAGGGTGGTCGGGGGCTGGCGGGGAGCTGTTTTTT.

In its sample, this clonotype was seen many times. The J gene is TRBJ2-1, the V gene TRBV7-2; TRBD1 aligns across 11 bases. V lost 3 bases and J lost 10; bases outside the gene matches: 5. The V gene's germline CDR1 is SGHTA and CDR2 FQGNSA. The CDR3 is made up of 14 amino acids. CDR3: CASSFGQGAWEQFF. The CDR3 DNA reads TGTGCCAGCAGCTTCGGACAGGGGGCATGGGAGCAGTTCTTC.

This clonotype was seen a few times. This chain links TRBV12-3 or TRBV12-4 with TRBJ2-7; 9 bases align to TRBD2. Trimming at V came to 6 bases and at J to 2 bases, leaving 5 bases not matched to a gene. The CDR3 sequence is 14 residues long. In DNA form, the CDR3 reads TGTGCCAGCAGCCGAGCGGGGGGTACCTACGAGCAGTACTTC. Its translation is CASSRAGGTYEQYF.

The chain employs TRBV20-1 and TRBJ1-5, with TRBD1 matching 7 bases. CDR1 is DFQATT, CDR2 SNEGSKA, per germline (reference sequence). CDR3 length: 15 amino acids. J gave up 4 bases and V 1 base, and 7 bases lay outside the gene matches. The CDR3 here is CSARVSGGANQPQHF. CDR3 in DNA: TGCAGTGCTAGAGTCTCAGGGGGGGCAAATCAGCCCCAGCATTTT.

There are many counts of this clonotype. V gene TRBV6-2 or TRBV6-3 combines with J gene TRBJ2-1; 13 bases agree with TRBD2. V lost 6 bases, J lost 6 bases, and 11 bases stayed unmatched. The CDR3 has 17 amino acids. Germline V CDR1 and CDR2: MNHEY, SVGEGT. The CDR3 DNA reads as TGTGCCAGCAGCAAACTGATGTGGACTAGCGGGGGCAATGAGCAGTTCTTC. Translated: CASSKLMWTSGGNEQFF.

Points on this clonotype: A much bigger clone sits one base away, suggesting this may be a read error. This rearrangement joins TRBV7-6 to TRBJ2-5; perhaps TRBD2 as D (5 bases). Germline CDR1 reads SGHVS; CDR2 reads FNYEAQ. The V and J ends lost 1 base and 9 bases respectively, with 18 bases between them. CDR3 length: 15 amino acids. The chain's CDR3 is CASSLGAGIGEPQYF. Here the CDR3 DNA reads TGTGCCAGCAGCTTAGGGGCGGGTATCGGCGAGCCCCAGTACTTC.

The CDR3 here is CASSLQGAVGANVLTF. CDR3 nucleotide sequence: TGTGCCAGCAGTCTACAGGGGGCTGTTGGGGCCAACGTCCTGACTTTC. The chain couples TRBV2 to TRBJ2-6; 9 positions agree with TRBD1. V shed 5 bases and J 3 bases; nucleotides not matched to a gene: 5. CDR3 length equals 16 residues. Germline CDR1 is SNHLY and CDR2 is FYNNEI.

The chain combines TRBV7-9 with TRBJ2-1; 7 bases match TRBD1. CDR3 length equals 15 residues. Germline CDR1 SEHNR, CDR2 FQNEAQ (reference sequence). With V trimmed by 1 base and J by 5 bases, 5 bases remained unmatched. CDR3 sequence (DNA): TGTGCCAGCAGCTTAGAGGGGGCCAGCGACAATGAGCAGTTCTTC. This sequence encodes CASSLEGASDNEQFF.

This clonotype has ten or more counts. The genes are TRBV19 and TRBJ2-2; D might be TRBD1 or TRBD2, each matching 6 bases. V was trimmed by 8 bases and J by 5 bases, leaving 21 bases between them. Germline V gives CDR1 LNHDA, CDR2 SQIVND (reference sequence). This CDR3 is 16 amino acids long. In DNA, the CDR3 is TGTGCCAGTTCCCCTGACAGGTCTGGGGGGACCGGGGAGCTGTTTTTT. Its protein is CASSPDRSGGTGELFF.

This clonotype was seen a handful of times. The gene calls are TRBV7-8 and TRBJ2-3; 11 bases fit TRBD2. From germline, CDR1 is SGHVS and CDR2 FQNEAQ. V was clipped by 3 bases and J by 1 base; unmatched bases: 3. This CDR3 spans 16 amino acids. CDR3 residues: CASSLGLAVGTDTQYF. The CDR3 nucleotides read TGTGCCAGCAGCTTGGGACTAGCGGTGGGCACAGATACGCAGTATTTT.

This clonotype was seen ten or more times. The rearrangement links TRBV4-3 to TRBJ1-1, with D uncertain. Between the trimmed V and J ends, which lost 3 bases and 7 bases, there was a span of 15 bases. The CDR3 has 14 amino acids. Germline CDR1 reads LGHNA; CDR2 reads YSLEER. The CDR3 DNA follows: TGCGCCAGCAGCCATGTTGGCGGCCGGGATGAAGCTTTCTTT. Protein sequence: CASSHVGGRDEAFF.

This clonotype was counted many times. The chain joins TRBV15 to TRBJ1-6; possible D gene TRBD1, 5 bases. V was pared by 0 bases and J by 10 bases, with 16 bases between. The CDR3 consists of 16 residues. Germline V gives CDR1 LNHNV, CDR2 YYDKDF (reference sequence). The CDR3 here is CATSRDPEGRGSPLHF. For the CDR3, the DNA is TGTGCCACCAGCAGAGATCCGGAGGGTAGGGGCTCACCCCTCCACTTT.

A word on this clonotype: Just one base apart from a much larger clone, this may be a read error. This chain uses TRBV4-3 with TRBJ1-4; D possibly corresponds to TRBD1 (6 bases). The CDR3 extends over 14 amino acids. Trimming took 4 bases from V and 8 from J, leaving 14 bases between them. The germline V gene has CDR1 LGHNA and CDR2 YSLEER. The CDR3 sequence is CASSRSGADEKLFF. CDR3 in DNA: TGCGCCAGCAGCCGGTCAGGGGCGGACGAAAAACTGTTTTTT.

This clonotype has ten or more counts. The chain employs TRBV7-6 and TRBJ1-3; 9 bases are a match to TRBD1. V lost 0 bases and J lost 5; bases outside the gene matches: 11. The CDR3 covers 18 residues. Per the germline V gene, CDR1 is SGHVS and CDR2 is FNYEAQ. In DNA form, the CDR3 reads TGTGCCAGCAGCTTAGCGTACGCCGGGACAGGGTCTAGAAACACCATATATTTT. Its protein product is CASSLAYAGTGSRNTIYF.

CDR3 amino acids: CSVVDTLDSYEQYF. DNA of the CDR3: TGCAGCGTTGTCGACACTCTTGACTCCTACGAGCAGTACTTC. The chain is built from TRBV29-1 and TRBJ2-7; D gene unclear. Germline values: CDR1 SQVTM, CDR2 ANQGSEA. The CDR3 loop spans 14 amino acids. Deletions cut 4 bases from V and 0 bases from J, with 13 bases between.

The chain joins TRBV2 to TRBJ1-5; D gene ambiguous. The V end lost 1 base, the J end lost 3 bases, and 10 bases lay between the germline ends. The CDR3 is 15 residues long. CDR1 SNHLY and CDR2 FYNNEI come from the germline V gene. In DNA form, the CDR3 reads TGTGCCAGCAGTGAAGGGTTTACAGACAATCAGCCCCAGCATTTT. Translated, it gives CASSEGFTDNQPQHF.

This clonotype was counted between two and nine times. CDR3 in amino acids: CATSRAQQSAGYTF. The CDR3 DNA reads TGTGCCACCAGCAGAGCCCAACAGTCGGCTGGCTACACCTTC. The chain links TRBV15 to TRBJ1-2; D ambiguous. The CDR3 runs 14 residues. Germline CDR1 and CDR2: LNHNV and YYDKDF (reference sequence). Trimming took 1 base from V and 7 from J, leaving 13 bases between them.

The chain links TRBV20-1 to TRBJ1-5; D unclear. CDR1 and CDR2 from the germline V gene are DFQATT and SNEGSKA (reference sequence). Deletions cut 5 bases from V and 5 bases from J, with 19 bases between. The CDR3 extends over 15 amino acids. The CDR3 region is CSAWRADVQYQPQHF. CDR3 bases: TGCAGTGCTTGGCGGGCAGACGTGCAATATCAGCCCCAGCATTTT.

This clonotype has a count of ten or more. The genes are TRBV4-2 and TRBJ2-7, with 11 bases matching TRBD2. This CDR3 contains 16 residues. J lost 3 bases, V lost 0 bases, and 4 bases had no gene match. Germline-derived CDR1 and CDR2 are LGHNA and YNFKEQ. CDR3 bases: TGTGCCAGCAGCCAAGATGGGCTAGCGGGGGGCTACGAGCAGTACTTC. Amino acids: CASSQDGLAGGYEQYF.

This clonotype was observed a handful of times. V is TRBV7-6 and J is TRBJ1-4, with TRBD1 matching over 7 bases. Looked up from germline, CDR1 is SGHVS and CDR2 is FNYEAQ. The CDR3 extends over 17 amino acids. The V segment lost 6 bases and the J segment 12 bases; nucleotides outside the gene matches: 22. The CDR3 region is CASRMAAGQAVDSELFF. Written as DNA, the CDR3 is TGTGCCAGCAGAATGGCAGCCGGACAGGCCGTGGATTCGGAACTGTTTTTT.

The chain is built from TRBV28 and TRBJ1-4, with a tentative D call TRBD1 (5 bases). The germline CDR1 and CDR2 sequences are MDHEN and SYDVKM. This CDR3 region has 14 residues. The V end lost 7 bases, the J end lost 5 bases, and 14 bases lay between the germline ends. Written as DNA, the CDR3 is TGTGCCAGCATTGCGGCAGGGCTAAATGAAAAACTGTTTTTT. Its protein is CASIAAGLNEKLFF.

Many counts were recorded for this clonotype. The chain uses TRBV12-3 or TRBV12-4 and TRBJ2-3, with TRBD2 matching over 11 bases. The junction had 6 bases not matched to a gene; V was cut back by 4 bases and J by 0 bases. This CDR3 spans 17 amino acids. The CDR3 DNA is TGTGCCAGCAGTTGGGCTAGCGGGGGGCCTAGCACAGATACGCAGTATTTT. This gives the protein CASSWASGGPSTDTQYF.

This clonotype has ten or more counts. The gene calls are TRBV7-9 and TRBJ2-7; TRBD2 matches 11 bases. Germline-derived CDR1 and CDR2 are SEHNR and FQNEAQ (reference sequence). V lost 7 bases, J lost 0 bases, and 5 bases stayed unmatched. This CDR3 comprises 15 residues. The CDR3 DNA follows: TGTGCCAGCACCGGAGGGACTAGCGGCTCCTACGAGCAGTACTTC. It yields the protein CASTGGTSGSYEQYF.

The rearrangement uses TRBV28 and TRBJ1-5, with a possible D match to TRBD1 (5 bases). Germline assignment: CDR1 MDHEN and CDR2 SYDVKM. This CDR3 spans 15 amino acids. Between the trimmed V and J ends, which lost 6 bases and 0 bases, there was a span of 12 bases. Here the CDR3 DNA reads TGTGCCAGCAGACCCCGGGACTATAGCAATCAGCCCCAGCATTTT. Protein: CASRPRDYSNQPQHF. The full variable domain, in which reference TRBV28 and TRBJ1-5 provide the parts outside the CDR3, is DVKVTQSSRYLVKRTGEKVFLECVQDMDHENMFWYRQDPGLGLRLIYFSYDVKMKEKGDIPEGYSVSREKKERFSLILESASTNQTSMYLCASRPRDYSNQPQHFGDGTRLSIL.